The entry that follows covers one TCR beta chain sequence. The antigen remains unidentified. CDR1 and CDR2 (germline): SGHAT, FQNNGV. The V end lost 7 bases, the J end lost 10 bases, and 22 bases lay between the germline ends. This CDR3 spans 15 amino acids. This PCR relied on a set of 60 Vbeta primers and 13 Jbeta primers. The data were produced by immunoSEQ multiplex PCR, yet TCRdb's version contains in-frame clones alone and is incomplete. The table has more than 100,000 clones, about 74% seen once. These data come from a study of cytomegalovirus exposure and HLA in healthy donors. Study-wide points: Through in vitro validation, three CMV-associated chains were shown to be specific for CMV antigens. CMV serostatus was the sole immune exposure data available. Previous analysis showed most TCR beta V segments were productive about 87% or about 30% of the time.

The V and J genes are TRBV11-2 and TRBJ1-4; D uncertain. The source of this sequence is a woman in her sixties in good health and CMV-seronegative. The sample taken for sequencing was PBMCs. The CDR3 loop is CASTRTGPASGKLFF. DNA for the CDR3: TGTGCCAGCACCCGCACCGGCCCGGCATCGGGAAAACTGTTTTTT.